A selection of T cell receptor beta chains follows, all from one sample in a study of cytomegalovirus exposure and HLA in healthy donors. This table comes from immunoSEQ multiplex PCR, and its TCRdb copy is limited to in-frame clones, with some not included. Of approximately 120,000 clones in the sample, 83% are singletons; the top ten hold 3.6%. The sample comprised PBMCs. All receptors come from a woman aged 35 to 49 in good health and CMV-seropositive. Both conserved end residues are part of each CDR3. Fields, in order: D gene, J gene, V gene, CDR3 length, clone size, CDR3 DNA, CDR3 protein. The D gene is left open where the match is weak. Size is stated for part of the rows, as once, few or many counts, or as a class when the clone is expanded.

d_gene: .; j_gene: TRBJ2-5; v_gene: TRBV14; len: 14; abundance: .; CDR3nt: TGTGCCAGCAGCCAAGATCCAGATGGAGAGACCCAGTACTTC; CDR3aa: CASSQDPDGETQYF
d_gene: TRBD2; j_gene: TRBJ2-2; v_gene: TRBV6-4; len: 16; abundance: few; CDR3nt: TGTGCCAGCAGTGAGGGACTAGCGGATAACACCGGGGAGCTGTTTTTT; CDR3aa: CASSEGLADNTGELFF
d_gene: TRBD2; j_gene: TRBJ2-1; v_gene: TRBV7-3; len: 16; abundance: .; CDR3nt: TGTGCCAGCAGCTCCAAACGACTAGCGGGAGGCAATGAGCAGTTCTTC; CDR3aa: CASSSKRLAGGNEQFF
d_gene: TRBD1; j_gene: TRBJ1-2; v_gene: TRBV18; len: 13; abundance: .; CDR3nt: TGTGCCAGCTCATCAGGGGGAGAGGATGGCTACACCTTC; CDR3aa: CASSSGGEDGYTF
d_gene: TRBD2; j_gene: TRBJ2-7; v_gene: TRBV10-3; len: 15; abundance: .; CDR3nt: TGTGCCATCAGTGAGCCTCCTAGCGGGAGCTACGAGCAGTACTTC; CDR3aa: CAISEPPSGSYEQYF
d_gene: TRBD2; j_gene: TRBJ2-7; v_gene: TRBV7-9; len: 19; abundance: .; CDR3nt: TGTGCCAGCAGCACTACCCCGGCCGGTCTAGCGGGAAGGTCCTACGAGCAGTACTTC; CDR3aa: CASSTTPAGLAGRSYEQYF
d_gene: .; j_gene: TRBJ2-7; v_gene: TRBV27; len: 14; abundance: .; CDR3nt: TGTGCCAGCAGAGGCCTGGGCAACTCCTACGAGCAGTACTTC; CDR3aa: CASRGLGNSYEQYF
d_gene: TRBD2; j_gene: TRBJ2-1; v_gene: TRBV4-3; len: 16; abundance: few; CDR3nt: TGCGCCAGCAGCCAGCGACTAGCGGGTTCCTACAATGAGCAGTTCTTC; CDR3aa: CASSQRLAGSYNEQFF
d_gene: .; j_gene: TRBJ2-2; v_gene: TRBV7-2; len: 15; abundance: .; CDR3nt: TGTGCCAGCAGCCCCAACGGACTCAACACCGGGGAGCTGTTTTTT; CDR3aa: CASSPNGLNTGELFF
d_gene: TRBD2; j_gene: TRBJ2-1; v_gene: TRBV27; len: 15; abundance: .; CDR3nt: TGTGCCAGCAGTAAACTAGCGGGAGCTGCTAATGAGCAGTTCTTC; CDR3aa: CASSKLAGAANEQFF
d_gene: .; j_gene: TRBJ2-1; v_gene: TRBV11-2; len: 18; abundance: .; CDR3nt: TGTGCCAGCAGCTTAGTCTTAGTTGGGGGACTTGCCGACAATGAGCAGTTCTTC; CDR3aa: CASSLVLVGGLADNEQFF
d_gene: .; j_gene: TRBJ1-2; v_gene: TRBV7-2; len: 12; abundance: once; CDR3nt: TGTGCCAGCAGCCTCCGTCCCCCTGGCTACACCTTC; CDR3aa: CASSLRPPGYTF
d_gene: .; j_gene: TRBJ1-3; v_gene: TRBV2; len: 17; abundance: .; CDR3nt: TGTGCCAGCAGTTTTGACCCAGGGGACCGCTCTGGAAACACCATATATTTT; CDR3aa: CASSFDPGDRSGNTIYF
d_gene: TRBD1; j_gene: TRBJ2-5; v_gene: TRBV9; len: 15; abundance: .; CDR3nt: TGTGCCAGCAGCGTAGTAGGGACAGGGTCAGAGACCCAGTACTTC; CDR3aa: CASSVVGTGSETQYF
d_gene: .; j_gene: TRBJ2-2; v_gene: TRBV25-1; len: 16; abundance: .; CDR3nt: TGTGCCAGCAGTGGGTTTATGACCGGGAGCACCGGGGAGCTGTTTTTT; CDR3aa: CASSGFMTGSTGELFF
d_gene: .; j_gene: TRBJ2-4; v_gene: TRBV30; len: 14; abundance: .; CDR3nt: TGTGCCTGGAGTGTGACGGGAGCCAAAAACATTCAGTACTTC; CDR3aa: CAWSVTGAKNIQYF
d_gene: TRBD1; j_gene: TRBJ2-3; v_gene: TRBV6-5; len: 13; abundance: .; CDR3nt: TGTGCCAGCGGGACAGGGGTAACAGATACGCAGTATTTT; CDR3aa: CASGTGVTDTQYF
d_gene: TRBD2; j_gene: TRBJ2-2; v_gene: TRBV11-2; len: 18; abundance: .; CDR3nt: TGTGCCAGCAGCCCCCGGACTAGCGGGAGTTCGAACACCGGGGAGCTGTTTTTT; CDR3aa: CASSPRTSGSSNTGELFF
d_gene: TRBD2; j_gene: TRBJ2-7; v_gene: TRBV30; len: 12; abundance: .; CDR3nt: TGTGCCTGGATGACTAGCGACTACGAGCAGTACTTC; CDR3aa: CAWMTSDYEQYF
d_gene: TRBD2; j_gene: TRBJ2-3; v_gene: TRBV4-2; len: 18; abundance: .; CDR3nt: TGTGCCAGCAGTCGGAGTGGGATAGGTAGCGGGAGTTCAGATACGCAGTATTTT; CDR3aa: CASSRSGIGSGSSDTQYF
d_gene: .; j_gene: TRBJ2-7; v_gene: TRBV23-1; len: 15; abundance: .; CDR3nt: TGCGCCAGCAGTCCCTTGAGGAGGGATTCCTACGAGCAGTACTTC; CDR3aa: CASSPLRRDSYEQYF
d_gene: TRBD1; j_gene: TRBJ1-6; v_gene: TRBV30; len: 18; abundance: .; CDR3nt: TGTGCCTGGAGTCCCCGGGACAGGGGCCCCCTTTATAATTCACCCCTCCACTTT; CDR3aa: CAWSPRDRGPLYNSPLHF
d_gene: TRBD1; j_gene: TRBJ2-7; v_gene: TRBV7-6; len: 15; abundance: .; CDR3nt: TGTGCCAGCAGCCCTGGAGCAGGGGGTGTCCACGAGCAGTACTTC; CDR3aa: CASSPGAGGVHEQYF
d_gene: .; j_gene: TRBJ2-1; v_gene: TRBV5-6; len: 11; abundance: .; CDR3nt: TGTGCCAGCAGCGAGGGCAATGAGCAGTTCTTC; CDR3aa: CASSEGNEQFF
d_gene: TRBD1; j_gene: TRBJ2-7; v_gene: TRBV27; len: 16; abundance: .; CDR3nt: TGTGCCAGCAGTTCCCCGGTTGGACAGGGCTTCCACGAGCAGTACTTC; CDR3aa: CASSSPVGQGFHEQYF
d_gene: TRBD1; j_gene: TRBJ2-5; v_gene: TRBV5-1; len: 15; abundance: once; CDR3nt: TGCGCCAGCAGCTGGGGGACAGATCTTCAAGAGACCCAGTACTTC; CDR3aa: CASSWGTDLQETQYF
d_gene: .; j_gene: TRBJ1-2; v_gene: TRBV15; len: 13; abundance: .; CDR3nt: TGTGCCACCAGCAGAGCAGGGATCAGTGGCTACACCTTC; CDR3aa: CATSRAGISGYTF
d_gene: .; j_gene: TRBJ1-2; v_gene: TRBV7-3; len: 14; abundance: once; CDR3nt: TGTGCCAGCAGCTTAACGGGGGGGGTACAGGGCTACACCTTC; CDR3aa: CASSLTGGVQGYTF
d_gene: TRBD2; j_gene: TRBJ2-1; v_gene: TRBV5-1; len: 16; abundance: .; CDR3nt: TGCGCCAGCAGCTTGGCCGGCGGGAGGTCCTACAATGAGCAGTTCTTC; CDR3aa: CASSLAGGRSYNEQFF
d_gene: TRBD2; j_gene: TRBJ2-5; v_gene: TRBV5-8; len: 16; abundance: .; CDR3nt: TGTGCCAGCAGCTCGGATCTAGCGGGAGTAAGGGAGACCCAGTACTTC; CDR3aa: CASSSDLAGVRETQYF
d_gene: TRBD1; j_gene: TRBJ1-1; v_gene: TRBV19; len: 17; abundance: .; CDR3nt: TGTGCCAGTAGTAAATCCCGGGACAGGGCCCGGAACACTGAAGCTTTCTTT; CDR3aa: CASSKSRDRARNTEAFF
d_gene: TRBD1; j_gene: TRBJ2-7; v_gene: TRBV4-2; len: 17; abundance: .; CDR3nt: TGTGCCAGCAGCCAAGGGAAGAGGACAGGGAGCTCCTACGAGCAGTACTTC; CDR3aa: CASSQGKRTGSSYEQYF
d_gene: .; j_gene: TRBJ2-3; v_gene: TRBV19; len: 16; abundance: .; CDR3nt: TGTGCCAGTAGCCTAGCCGGAGGGGCGGGCACAGATACGCAGTATTTT; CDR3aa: CASSLAGGAGTDTQYF
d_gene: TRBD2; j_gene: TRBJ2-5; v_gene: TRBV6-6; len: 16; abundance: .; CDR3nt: TGTGCCAGCAGTTACTCTGAGCGGGAGATCCCAGAGACCCAGTACTTC; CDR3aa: CASSYSEREIPETQYF
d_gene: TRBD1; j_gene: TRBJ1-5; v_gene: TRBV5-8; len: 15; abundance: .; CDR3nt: TGTGCCAGCAGCTGGACAGGGGGCCTGAGTCAGCCCCAGCATTTT; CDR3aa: CASSWTGGLSQPQHF
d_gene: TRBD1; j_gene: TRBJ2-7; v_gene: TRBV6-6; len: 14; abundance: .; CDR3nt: TGTGCCAGCAGTTTGGGGCCAGGGGGAAACGAGCAGTACTTC; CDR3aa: CASSLGPGGNEQYF
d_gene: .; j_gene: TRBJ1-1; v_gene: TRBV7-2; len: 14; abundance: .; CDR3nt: TGTGCCAGCAGCTTCTACGTGGCGGACACTGAAGCTTTCTTT; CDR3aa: CASSFYVADTEAFF
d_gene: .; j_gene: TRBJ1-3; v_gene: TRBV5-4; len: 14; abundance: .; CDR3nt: TGTGCCGTATCCTCAGGGACTTCTGGAAACACCATATATTTT; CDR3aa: CAVSSGTSGNTIYF
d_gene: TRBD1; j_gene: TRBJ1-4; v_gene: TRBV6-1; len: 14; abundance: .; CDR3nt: TGTGCCAGCAGTGAAGCAGGGGGCACGGAAAAACTGTTTTTT; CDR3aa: CASSEAGGTEKLFF
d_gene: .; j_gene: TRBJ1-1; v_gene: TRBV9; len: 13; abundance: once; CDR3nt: TGTGCCAGCAGCCTATCCATGAACACTGAAGCTTTCTTT; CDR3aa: CASSLSMNTEAFF
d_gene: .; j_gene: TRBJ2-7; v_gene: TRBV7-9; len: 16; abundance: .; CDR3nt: TGTGCCAGCAGCTTAGCCCCCTGGCAGGAGGGCTACGAGCAGTACTTC; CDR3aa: CASSLAPWQEGYEQYF
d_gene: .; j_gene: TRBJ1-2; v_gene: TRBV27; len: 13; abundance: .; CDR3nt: TGTGCCAGCAGTTTAGGCCTCCACTATGGCTACACCTTC; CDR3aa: CASSLGLHYGYTF
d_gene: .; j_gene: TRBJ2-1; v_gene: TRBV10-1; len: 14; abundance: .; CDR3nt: TGCGCCAGCAGTTTGGTCGCGGGATTCAATGAGCAGTTCTTC; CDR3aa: CASSLVAGFNEQFF
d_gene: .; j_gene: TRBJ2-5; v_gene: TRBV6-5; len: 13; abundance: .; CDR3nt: TGTGCCAGCAGTCAGGCTAACCAAGAGACCCAGTACTTC; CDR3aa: CASSQANQETQYF
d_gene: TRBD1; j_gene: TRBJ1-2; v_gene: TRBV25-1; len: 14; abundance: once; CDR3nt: TGTGCCAGCGGCCAAACAGAGACAGGGGATGGCTACACCTTC; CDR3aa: CASGQTETGDGYTF
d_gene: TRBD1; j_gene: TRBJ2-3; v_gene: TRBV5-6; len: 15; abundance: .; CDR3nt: TGTGCCAGCAGCTTGCCGGGACAGGGTTTGGATACGCAGTATTTT; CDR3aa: CASSLPGQGLDTQYF
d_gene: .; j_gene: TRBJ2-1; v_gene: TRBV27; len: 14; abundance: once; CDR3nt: TGTGCCAGCAGTTACCTCACGGGGTTCAATGAGCAGTTCTTC; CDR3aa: CASSYLTGFNEQFF